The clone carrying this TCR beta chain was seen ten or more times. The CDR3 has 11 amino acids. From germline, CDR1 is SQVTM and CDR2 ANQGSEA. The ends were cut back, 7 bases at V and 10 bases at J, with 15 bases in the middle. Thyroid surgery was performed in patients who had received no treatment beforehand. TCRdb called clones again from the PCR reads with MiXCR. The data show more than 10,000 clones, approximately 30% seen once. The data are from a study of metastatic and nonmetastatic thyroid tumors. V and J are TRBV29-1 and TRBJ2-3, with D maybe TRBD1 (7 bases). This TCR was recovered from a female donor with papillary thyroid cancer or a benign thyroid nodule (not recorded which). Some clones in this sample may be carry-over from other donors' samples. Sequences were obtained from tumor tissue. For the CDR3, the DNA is TGCAGCGACGCGGGGACAGCGGCGCAGTATTTT. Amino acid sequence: CSDAGTAAQYF.